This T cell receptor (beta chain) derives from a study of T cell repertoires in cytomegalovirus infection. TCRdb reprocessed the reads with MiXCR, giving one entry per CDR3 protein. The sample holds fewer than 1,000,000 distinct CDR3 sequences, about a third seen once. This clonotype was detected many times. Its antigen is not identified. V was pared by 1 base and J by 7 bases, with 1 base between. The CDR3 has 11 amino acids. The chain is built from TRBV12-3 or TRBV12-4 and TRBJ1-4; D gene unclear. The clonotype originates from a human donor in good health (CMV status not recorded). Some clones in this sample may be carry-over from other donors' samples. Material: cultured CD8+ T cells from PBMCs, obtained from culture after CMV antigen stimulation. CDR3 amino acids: CASSLGEKLFF. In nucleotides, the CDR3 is TGTGCCAGCAGTTTAGGTGAAAAACTGTTTTTT.